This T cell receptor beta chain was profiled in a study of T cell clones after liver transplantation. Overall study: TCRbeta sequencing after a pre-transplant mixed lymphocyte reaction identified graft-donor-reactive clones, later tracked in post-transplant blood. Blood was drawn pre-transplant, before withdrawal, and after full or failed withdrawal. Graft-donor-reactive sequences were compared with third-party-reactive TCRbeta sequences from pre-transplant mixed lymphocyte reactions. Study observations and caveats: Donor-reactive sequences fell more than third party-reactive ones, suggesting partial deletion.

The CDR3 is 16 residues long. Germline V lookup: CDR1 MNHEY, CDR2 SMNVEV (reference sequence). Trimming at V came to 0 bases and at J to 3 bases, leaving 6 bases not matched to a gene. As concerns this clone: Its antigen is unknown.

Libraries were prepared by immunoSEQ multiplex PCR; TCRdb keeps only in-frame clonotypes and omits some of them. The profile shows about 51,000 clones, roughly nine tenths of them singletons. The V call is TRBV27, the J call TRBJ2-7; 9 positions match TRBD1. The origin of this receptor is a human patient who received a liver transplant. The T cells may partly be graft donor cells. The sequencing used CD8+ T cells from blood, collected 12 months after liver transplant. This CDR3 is CASSLSVGTGIYEQYF. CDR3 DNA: TGTGCCAGCAGTTTATCCGTAGGGACAGGGATCTACGAGCAGTACTTC.